This T cell receptor (beta chain) derives from a study of blood T cell repertoires in COVID-19. As handled by the study authors: Estimates of nucleated cell counts were drawn from the amplification of reference gene primers. TCRdb keeps only in-frame clones here, not all; method: immunoSEQ multiplex PCR. V and J calls plus clone size are reproduced from that table; the DNA served to infer D and trimming. The data hold under 150,000 clones, with about three quarters observed a single time. The specimen was peripheral blood. The sequence was obtained from a woman aged 70 to 79 with acute or convalescent COVID-19.

CDR3: CASSLISRSGELFF. The CDR3 nucleotides are TGTGCCAGCAGCTTAATTTCTAGATCCGGGGAGCTGTTTTTT. The chain has TRBV7-3 and TRBJ2-2; no definite D call. V was clipped by 1 base and J by 6 bases, with 9 bases between them. Germline V gene sequence: CDR1 SGHTA, CDR2 FQGTGA. The CDR3 length is 14 residues.